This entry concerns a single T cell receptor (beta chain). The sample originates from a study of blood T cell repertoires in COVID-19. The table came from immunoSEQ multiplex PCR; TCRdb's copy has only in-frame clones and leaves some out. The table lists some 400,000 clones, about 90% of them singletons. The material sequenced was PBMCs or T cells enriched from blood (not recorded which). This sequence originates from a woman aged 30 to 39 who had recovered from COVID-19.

In DNA form, the CDR3 reads TGCGCCAGCAGCGGTGATAATGAGGAAAAACTGTTTTTT. Its protein product is CASSGDNEEKLFF. This chain uses TRBV4-1 with TRBJ1-4; D is unresolved. The CDR3 loop spans 13 amino acids. Deletions cut 5 bases from V and 8 bases from J, with 12 bases between. Germline assignment: CDR1 MGHRA and CDR2 YSYEKL.